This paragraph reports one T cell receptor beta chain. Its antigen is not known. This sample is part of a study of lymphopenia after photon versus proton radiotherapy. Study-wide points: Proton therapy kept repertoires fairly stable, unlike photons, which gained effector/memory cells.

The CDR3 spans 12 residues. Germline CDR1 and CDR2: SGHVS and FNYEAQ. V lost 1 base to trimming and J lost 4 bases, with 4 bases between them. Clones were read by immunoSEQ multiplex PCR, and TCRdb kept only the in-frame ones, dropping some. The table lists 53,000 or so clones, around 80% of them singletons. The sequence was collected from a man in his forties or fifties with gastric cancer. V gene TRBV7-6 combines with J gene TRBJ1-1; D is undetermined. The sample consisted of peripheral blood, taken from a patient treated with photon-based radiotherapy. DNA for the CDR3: TGTGCCAGCAGCTTAGGACCCACTGAAGCTTTCTTT. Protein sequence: CASSLGPTEAFF.